The clone carrying this T cell receptor beta chain came up many times. The data are from a study of T cell repertoires in cytomegalovirus infection. In the study overall: TCR beta signatures that were public indicated CMV infection and matching HLA type.

Trimming shortened V by 5 bases and J by 1 base, and 9 bases separated the two germline ends. This CDR3 has 14 amino acids. Germline V lookup: CDR1 SEHNR, CDR2 FQNEAQ (reference sequence). MiXCR, applied by TCRdb to the reads, yields one record per CDR3 protein. The data hold about 600,000 distinct CDR3 sequences, with roughly a quarter observed a single time. This chain connects TRBV7-9 to TRBJ1-5, with D uncertain. The specimen sequenced was CD8+ T cells from PBMCs. The TCR originated in a human donor in good health (CMV status not recorded). Some clones in this sample may be carry-over from other donors' samples. Here the CDR3 DNA reads TGTGCCAGCAGCCCCCCTCTAAGCAATCAGCCCCAGCATTTT. Its translation is CASSPPLSNQPQHF.